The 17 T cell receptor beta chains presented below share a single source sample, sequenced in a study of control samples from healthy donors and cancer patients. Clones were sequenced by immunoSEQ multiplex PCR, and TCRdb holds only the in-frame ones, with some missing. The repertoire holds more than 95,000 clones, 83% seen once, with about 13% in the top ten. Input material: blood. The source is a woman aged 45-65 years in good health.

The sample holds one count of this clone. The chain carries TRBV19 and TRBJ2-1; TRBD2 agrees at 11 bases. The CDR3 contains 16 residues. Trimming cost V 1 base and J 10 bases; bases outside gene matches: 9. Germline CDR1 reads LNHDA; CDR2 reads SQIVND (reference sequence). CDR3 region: CASSIGVGTSGGEQFF. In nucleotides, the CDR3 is TGTGCCAGTAGTATAGGAGTAGGGACTAGCGGTGGAGAGCAGTTCTTC.

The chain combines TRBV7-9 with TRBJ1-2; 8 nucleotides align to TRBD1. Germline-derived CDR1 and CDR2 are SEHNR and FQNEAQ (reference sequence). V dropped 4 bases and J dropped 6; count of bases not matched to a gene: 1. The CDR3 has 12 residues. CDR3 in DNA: TGTGCCAGCAGCTGGACAGGGCATGGCTACACCTTC. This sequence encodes CASSWTGHGYTF. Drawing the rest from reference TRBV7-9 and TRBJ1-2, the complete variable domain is DTGVSQNPRHKITKRGQNVTFRCDPISEHNRLYWYRQTLGQGPEFLTYFQNEAQLEKSRLLSDRFSAERPKGSFSTLEIQRTEQGDSAMYLCASSWTGHGYTFGSGTRLTVV.

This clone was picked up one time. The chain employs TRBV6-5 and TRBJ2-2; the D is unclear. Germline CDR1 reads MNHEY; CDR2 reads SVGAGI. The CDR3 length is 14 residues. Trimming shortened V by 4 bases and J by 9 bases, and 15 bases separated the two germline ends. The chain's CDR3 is CASSSSLLDRELFF. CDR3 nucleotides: TGTGCCAGCAGTTCGTCCCTTTTGGACCGGGAGCTGTTTTTT.

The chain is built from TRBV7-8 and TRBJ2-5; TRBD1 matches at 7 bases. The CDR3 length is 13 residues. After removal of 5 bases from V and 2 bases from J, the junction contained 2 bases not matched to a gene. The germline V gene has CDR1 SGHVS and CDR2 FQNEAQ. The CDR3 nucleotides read TGTGCCAGCAGCCCGGGACAGCAAGAGACCCAGTACTTC. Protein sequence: CASSPGQQETQYF. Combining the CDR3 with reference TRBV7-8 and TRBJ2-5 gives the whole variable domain GAGVSQSPRYKVAKRGQDVALRCDPISGHVSLFWYQQALGQGPEFLTYFQNEAQLDKSGLPSDRFFAERPEGSVSTLKIQRTQQEDSAVYLCASSPGQQETQYFGPGTRLLVL.

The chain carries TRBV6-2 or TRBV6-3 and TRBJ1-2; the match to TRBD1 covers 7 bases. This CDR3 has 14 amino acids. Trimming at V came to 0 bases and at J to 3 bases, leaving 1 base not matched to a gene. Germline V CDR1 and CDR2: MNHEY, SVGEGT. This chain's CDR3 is CASSYSDRDYGYTF. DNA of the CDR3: TGTGCCAGCAGTTACTCCGACAGGGACTATGGCTACACCTTC.

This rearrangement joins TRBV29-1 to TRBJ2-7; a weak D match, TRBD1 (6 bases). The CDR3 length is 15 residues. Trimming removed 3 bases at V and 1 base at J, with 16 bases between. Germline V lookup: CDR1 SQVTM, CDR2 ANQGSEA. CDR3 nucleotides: TGCAGCGTTGAGACCCTTGACAGGTCTTCCTACGAGCAGTACTTC. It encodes CSVETLDRSSYEQYF.

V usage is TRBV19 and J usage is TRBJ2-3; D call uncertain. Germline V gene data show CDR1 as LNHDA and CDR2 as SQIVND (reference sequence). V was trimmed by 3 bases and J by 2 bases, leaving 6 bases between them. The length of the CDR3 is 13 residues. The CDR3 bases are TGTGCCAGTAGTATCAGTTACACAGATACGCAGTATTTT. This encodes CASSISYTDTQYF.

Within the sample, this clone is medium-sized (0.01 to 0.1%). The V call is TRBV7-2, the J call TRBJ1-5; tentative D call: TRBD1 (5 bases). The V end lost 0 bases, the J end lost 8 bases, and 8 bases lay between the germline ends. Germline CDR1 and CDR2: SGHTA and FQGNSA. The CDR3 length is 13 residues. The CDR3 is CASSLAGGEPQHF. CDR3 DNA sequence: TGTGCCAGCAGCTTAGCCGGGGGAGAGCCCCAGCATTTT. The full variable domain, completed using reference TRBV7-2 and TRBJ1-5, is GAGVSQSPSNKVTEKGKDVELRCDPISGHTALYWYRQSLGQGLEFLIYFQGNSAPDKSGLPSDRFSAERTGGSVSTLTIQRTQQEDSAVYLCASSLAGGEPQHFGDGTRLSIL.

CDR3 DNA: TGTGCCAGCAGTTCGCAGGCGGGTGGTGAGCAGTTCTTC. Protein: CASSSQAGGEQFF. V usage is TRBV7-2 and J usage is TRBJ2-1, with D possibly being TRBD2 (5 bases). The CDR3 runs 13 residues. The V end was cut by 6 bases, the J end by 9 bases, with 15 bases between. Germline CDR1 and CDR2: SGHTA and FQGNSA.

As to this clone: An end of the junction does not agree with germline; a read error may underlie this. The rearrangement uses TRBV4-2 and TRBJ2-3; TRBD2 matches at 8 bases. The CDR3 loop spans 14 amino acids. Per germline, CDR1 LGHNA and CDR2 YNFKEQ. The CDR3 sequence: CASSQGTSRDTQYF. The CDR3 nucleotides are TGTGCCAGCAGCCAAGGGACTAGCAGAGATACGCAGTATTTT.

The CDR3 here is CAWSLSGNQPQHF. CDR3 coding DNA: TGTGCCTGGAGCCTGTCGGGCAATCAGCCCCAGCATTTT. This rearrangement joins TRBV30 to TRBJ1-5; D is undetermined. Per the germline V gene, CDR1 is GTSNPN and CDR2 is SVGIG (reference sequence). The CDR3 has 13 residues. V was trimmed by 3 bases and J by 2 bases, leaving 8 bases between them.

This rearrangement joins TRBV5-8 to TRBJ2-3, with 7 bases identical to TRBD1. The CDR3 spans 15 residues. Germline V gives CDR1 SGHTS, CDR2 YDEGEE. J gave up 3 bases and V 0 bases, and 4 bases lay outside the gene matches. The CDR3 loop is CASSLEGRGTDTQYF. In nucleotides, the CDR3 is TGTGCCAGCAGCTTGGAGGGCAGGGGGACAGATACGCAGTATTTT. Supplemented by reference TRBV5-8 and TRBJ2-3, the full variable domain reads EAGVTQSPTHLIKTRGQQATLRCSPISGHTSVYWYQQALGLGLQFLLWYDEGEERNRGNFPPRFSGRQFPNYSSELNVNALELEDSALYLCASSLEGRGTDTQYFGPGTRLTVL.

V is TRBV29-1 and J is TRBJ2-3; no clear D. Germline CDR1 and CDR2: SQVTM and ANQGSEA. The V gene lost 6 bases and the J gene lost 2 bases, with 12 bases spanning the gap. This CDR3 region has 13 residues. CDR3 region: CSVQPRATDTQYF. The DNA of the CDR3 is TGCAGCGTGCAACCTCGCGCCACAGATACGCAGTATTTT.

The CDR3 DNA reads TGTGCCAGCAGCCTAAAAGCGGGGGTTGGCCAAGAGACCCAGTACTTC. Translated: CASSLKAGVGQETQYF. The chain links TRBV3-1 (or the pseudogene TRBV3-2) to TRBJ2-5; 8 nucleotides match TRBD2. This CDR3 region has 16 residues. Unmatched junction bases numbered 8, after V lost 4 bases and J lost 1 base. Germline V gene lookup returns CDR1 LGHDT and CDR2 YNNKEL (reference sequence).

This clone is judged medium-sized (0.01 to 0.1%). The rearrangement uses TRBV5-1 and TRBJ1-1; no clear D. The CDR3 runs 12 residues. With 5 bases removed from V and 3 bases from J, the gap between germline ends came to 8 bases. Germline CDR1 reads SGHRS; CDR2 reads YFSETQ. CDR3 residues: CASRYGDTEAFF. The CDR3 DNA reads TGCGCCAGCAGGTACGGGGACACTGAAGCTTTCTTT.

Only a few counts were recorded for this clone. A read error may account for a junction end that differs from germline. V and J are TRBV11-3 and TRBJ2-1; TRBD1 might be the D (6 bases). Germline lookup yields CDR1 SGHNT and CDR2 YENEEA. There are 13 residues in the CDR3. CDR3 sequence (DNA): TGTGCCAGCAGCTACGCTTCGTCAGGGGTCCTGATCTTC. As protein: CASSYASSGVLIF.

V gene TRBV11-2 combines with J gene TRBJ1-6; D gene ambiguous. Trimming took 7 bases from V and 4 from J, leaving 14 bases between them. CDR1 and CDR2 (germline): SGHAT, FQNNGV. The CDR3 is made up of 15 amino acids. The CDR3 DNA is TGTGCCAGCACCGTAACGGGTTTTTATAATTCACCCCTCCACTTT. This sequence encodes CASTVTGFYNSPLHF.